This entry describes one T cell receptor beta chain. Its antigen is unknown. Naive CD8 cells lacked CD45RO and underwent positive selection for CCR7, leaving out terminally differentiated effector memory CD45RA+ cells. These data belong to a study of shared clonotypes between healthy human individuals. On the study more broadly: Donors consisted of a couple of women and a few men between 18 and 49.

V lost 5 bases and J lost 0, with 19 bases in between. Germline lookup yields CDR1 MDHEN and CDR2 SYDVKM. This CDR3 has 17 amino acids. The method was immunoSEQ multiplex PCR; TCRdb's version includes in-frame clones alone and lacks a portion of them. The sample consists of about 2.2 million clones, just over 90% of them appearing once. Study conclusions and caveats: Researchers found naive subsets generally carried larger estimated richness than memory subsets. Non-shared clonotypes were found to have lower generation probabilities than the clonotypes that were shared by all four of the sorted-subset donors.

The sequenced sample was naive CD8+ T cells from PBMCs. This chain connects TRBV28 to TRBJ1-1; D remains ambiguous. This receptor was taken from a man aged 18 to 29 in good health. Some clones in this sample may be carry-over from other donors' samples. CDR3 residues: CASSPGPQEPMNTEAFF. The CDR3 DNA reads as TGTGCCAGCAGTCCCGGACCTCAGGAACCCATGAACACTGAAGCTTTCTTT.